Listed here are 24 T cell receptor beta chains from one sample, sequenced in a study of blood T cell repertoires in COVID-19. Method: immunoSEQ multiplex PCR; TCRdb's copy keeps in-frame clones and lacks some. The sample consists of 20,000 to 25,000 clones, roughly 84% of them appearing once. Sequenced input: peripheral blood. All receptors derive from a man aged 70 or older with acute or convalescent COVID-19.

The chain links TRBV19 to TRBJ1-3; possibly TRBD1 for D (6 bases). Trimming cost V 3 bases and J 0 bases, with 12 bases left between them. The CDR3 extends over 16 amino acids. Germline CDR1 and CDR2: LNHDA and SQIVND (reference sequence). For the CDR3, the DNA is TGTGCCAGTAGTATGGGACACAGGGACTCTGGAAACACCATATATTTT. Translation gives CASSMGHRDSGNTIYF.

This clone is a singleton in its sample. The chain combines TRBV6-2 or TRBV6-3 with TRBJ2-3, with D unresolved. Germline assignment: CDR1 MNHEY and CDR2 SVGEGT. V was shortened by 4 bases and J by 2 bases, with 7 bases between the two germline ends. This CDR3 is 13 amino acids long. The CDR3 spells CASSSSATDTQYF. The CDR3 nucleotides read TGTGCCAGCAGTTCCTCAGCCACAGATACGCAGTATTTT.

CDR3 coding DNA: TGTGCCAGCAGCCCTGGGGGGGGAAGCTACGAGCAGTACTTC. It encodes CASSPGGGSYEQYF. The gene calls are TRBV7-2 and TRBJ2-7, with TRBD2 matching over 7 bases. The CDR3 has 14 residues. V lost 5 bases, J lost 3 bases, and 7 bases stayed unmatched. From germline, CDR1 is SGHTA and CDR2 FQGNSA.

This clone was seen only once. The chain recombines TRBV5-1 with TRBJ1-6; no firm D call. Trimming removed 9 bases at V and 3 bases at J, with 10 bases between. This CDR3 spans 13 amino acids. Germline values: CDR1 SGHRS, CDR2 YFSETQ. The DNA for the CDR3 is TGCGCCACCCGCCCAGACTATAATTCACCCCTCCACTTT. Protein sequence: CATRPDYNSPLHF.

This sequence joins TRBV9 and TRBJ2-3, with 7 bases fitting TRBD1. In germline, CDR1 is SGDLS, CDR2 YYNGEE. Trimming cost V 1 base and J 2 bases; bases outside gene matches: 4. The CDR3 is made up of 15 amino acids. CDR3 bases: TGTGCCAGCAGCGTATCCGGGACAGACACAGATACGCAGTATTTT. This gives the protein CASSVSGTDTDTQYF.

The gene calls are TRBV27 and TRBJ2-7, with D possibly being TRBD1 (5 bases). This CDR3 region has 14 residues. V was cut by 1 base and J by 6 bases, with 13 bases left in between. Germline assignment: CDR1 MNHEY and CDR2 SMNVEV (reference sequence). CDR3 bases: TGTGCCAGCAGTTTATGGACATCTCCCGGCGAGCAGTACTTC. As protein: CASSLWTSPGEQYF.

This chain joins TRBV27 and TRBJ1-1; TRBD1 is a possible D gene (6 bases). Deletions cut 3 bases from V and 0 bases from J, with 8 bases between. The CDR3 runs 14 residues. Germline V gene lookup returns CDR1 MNHEY and CDR2 SMNVEV (reference sequence). CDR3: CASSFRDMNTEAFF. DNA of the CDR3: TGTGCCAGCAGTTTTAGGGACATGAACACTGAAGCTTTCTTT.

This clone has just one count. This chain links TRBV18 with TRBJ2-2; weak D call: TRBD1 (5 bases). This CDR3 has 15 residues. CDR1 and CDR2 from the germline V gene are KGHSH and LQKENI. V lost 0 bases to trimming and J lost 3 bases, with 8 bases between them. CDR3 coding DNA: TGTGCCAGCTCACCACCGGTCAGGGACACCGGGGAGCTGTTTTTT. Amino acids: CASSPPVRDTGELFF.

This clone has only a few counts. The CDR3 sequence is CASTYRMDEKLFF. The CDR3, as DNA: TGTGCCAGCACCTACAGGATGGATGAAAAACTGTTTTTT. The rearrangement uses TRBV2 and TRBJ1-4, with D perhaps TRBD1 (5 bases). Germline V gene data show CDR1 as SNHLY and CDR2 as FYNNEI. The CDR3 has 13 residues. The germline V and J ends were trimmed by 7 bases and 6 bases, with 12 bases remaining between them.

The CDR3 DNA sequence: TGCGCCAGCAGCCTATCGACTGGACAGGGGGCCGGTACGCAGTATTTT. Protein sequence: CASSLSTGQGAGTQYF. The rearrangement joins TRBV5-1 to TRBJ2-3; 11 bases are a match to TRBD1. The trim removed 4 bases at V and 8 bases at J, leaving 12 bases unmatched. The germline gives CDR1 SGHRS, CDR2 YFSETQ. There are 16 residues in the CDR3.

The rearrangement uses TRBV3-1 (or the pseudogene TRBV3-2) and TRBJ2-3; no clear D gene. The CDR3 runs to 13 residues. CDR1 and CDR2 (germline): LGHDT, YNNKEL (reference sequence). V lost 3 bases and J 4 bases, leaving 8 bases between the germline ends. The CDR3 sequence is CASSQRLPDTQYF. CDR3 DNA: TGTGCCAGCAGCCAGCGCCTCCCAGATACGCAGTATTTT.

This chain uses TRBV7-2 with TRBJ2-7; 10 positions match TRBD2. CDR1 and CDR2 (germline): SGHTA, FQGNSA. V trimming: 7 bases; J trimming: 4 bases; junction bases outside the gene matches: 4. This CDR3 contains 13 residues. CDR3 amino acids: CASKLAGPYEQYF. CDR3 bases: TGTGCCAGCAAACTAGCGGGACCATACGAGCAGTACTTC.

The genes are TRBV7-2 and TRBJ1-1, with a possible D match to TRBD1 (5 bases). V gave up 3 bases and J gave up 1 base, with 6 bases separating them. The length of the CDR3 is 13 residues. CDR1 is SGHTA, CDR2 FQGNSA, per germline. The CDR3 bases are TGTGCCAGCAGCTTCGGGGGGAACACTGAAGCTTTCTTT. Translation: CASSFGGNTEAFF.

The V and J genes are TRBV11-1 and TRBJ1-6, with a tentative D call TRBD1 (5 bases). The V and J ends lost 3 bases and 9 bases respectively, with 9 bases between them. In germline, CDR1 is SGHAT, CDR2 FQDESV (reference sequence). The length of the CDR3 is 13 residues. The CDR3, as DNA: TGTGCCAGCAGCTTGGGGCGCGGTTCACCCCTCCACTTT. This translates into CASSLGRGSPLHF.

The chain couples TRBV3-1 (or the pseudogene TRBV3-2) to TRBJ2-5; possibly TRBD1 for D (6 bases). This CDR3 has 15 amino acids. V lost 0 bases to trimming and J lost 6 bases, with 14 bases between them. Per germline, CDR1 LGHDT and CDR2 YNNKEL (reference sequence). CDR3 coding DNA: TGTGCCAGCAGCCAAGATTATCGGACAGAAAAGACCCAGTACTTC. As protein: CASSQDYRTEKTQYF.

J is TRBJ1-6 and V is TRBV19; 9 positions agree with TRBD1. CDR3 length: 13 residues. Trimming cost V 7 bases and J 10 bases; bases outside gene matches: 5. Germline CDR1 and CDR2: LNHDA and SQIVND (reference sequence). The CDR3 sequence: CASKGTGSSPLHF. CDR3 DNA: TGTGCCAGTAAGGGGACAGGGAGCTCACCCCTCCACTTT.

This chain joins TRBV27 and TRBJ1-1; D may be TRBD1 (6 bases). This CDR3 comprises 16 residues. CDR1 MNHEY and CDR2 SMNVEV come from the germline V gene (reference sequence). V was clipped by 10 bases and J by 3 bases, with 24 bases between them. The DNA of the CDR3 is TGTGCCACCAAACCCGGGACACTCACCTGGCACACTGAAGCTTTCTTT. Translation gives CATKPGTLTWHTEAFF.

The chain couples TRBV15 to TRBJ1-5, with a possible D match to TRBD1 (5 bases). Trimming took 4 bases from V and 3 from J, leaving 16 bases between them. CDR3 length: 16 amino acids. Germline-derived CDR1 and CDR2 are LNHNV and YYDKDF (reference sequence). The CDR3 reads CATSTLFGTNNQPQHF. In DNA, the CDR3 is TGTGCCACCAGCACACTGTTCGGGACTAACAATCAGCCCCAGCATTTT.

This clone was seen just once. The rearrangement links TRBV19 to TRBJ1-2; D unresolved. From germline, CDR1 is LNHDA and CDR2 SQIVND (reference sequence). The V end was cut by 1 base, the J end by 4 bases, with 13 bases between. This CDR3 region has 15 residues. Here the CDR3 DNA reads TGTGCCAGTAGTATAGCCCCAGAGGGTTTCTATGGCTACACCTTC. Protein product: CASSIAPEGFYGYTF. Looking up the rest from reference TRBV19 and TRBJ1-2 gives the full variable domain: DGGITQSPKYLFRKEGQNVTLSCEQNLNHDAMYWYRQDPGQGLRLIYYSQIVNDFQKGDIAEGYSVSREKKESFPLTVTSAQKNPTAFYLCASSIAPEGFYGYTFGSGTRLTVV.

The chain employs TRBV5-6 and TRBJ1-5, with D unresolved. The V end lost 1 base, the J end lost 2 bases, and 7 bases lay between the germline ends. Germline assignment: CDR1 SGHDT and CDR2 YYEEEE. This CDR3 comprises 14 residues. The CDR3 reads CASSLRGGNQPQHF. In DNA, the CDR3 is TGTGCCAGCAGCTTGCGAGGTGGCAATCAGCCCCAGCATTTT.

V and J are TRBV19 and TRBJ1-2; the D is unclear. The CDR3 consists of 15 residues. CDR1 is LNHDA and CDR2 is SQIVND in the germline V gene (reference sequence). The V gene lost 4 bases and the J gene lost 4 bases, with 16 bases spanning the gap. The chain's CDR3 is CASSTDGAESYGYTF. The CDR3 bases are TGTGCCAGTAGTACCGACGGAGCGGAAAGCTATGGCTACACCTTC.

This clone came up a few times. V gene TRBV27 combines with J gene TRBJ2-1; 16 bases map to TRBD2. Germline CDR1 is MNHEY and CDR2 is SMNVEV (reference sequence). The CDR3 consists of 17 residues. The V and J ends lost 3 bases and 7 bases, in that order; junction bases with no gene match: 6. The CDR3 protein is CASSFGTSGRARNEQFF. The CDR3 nucleotides read TGTGCCAGCAGTTTCGGGACTAGCGGGAGGGCCAGAAATGAGCAGTTCTTC.

The chain has TRBV18 and TRBJ2-5; 8 nucleotides line up with TRBD2. In germline, CDR1 is KGHSH, CDR2 LQKENI. The CDR3 covers 14 residues. The ends lost 4 bases at V and 4 bases at J; junction bases unmatched: 5. As DNA, the CDR3 is TGTGCCAGCTCACTGGGACTAGGAGGAGAGACCCAGTACTTC. Protein product: CASSLGLGGETQYF.

The genes are TRBV5-1 and TRBJ2-3; TRBD2 matches 10 bases. The CDR3 runs to 18 residues. The trim removed 1 base at V and 2 bases at J, leaving 10 bases unmatched. The germline CDR1 and CDR2 sequences are SGHRS and YFSETQ. The chain's CDR3 is CASSLSGSGGHNTDTQYF. DNA of the CDR3: TGCGCCAGCAGCTTGAGTGGTAGCGGGGGGCATAACACAGATACGCAGTATTTT.